This T cell receptor (beta chain) comes out of a study of blood T cells in healthy people across ages. Using a J-beta primer mix together with a sample-barcoded 5' primer, a second PCR was run for roughly 6 to 12 cycles. From the 5' RACE reads, TCRdb called clonotypes with MiXCR, one entry per CDR3 protein. The table has about 640,000 distinct CDR3 sequences, 58% seen once; the top ten hold over 30%. V was pared by 4 bases and J by 3 bases, with 13 bases between. The CDR3 runs to 14 residues. Germline values: CDR1 SGHTS, CDR2 YDEGEE. The sample holds a few counts of this clonotype. The chain combines TRBV5-8 with TRBJ2-5; TRBD2 is a possible D gene (5 bases). The clonotype was recovered from a man between 60 and 70 years old in good health. Sequenced input: blood. The CDR3 nucleotides read TGTGCCAGCAGCCAGCCCGGGGTAAAAGAGACCCAGTACTTC. Translated: CASSQPGVKETQYF.